This is a list of T cell receptor beta chains from one sample in a study of T-cell reconstitution after alpha-beta-depleted transplantation in children. TCRdb re-called the PCR reads with MiXCR, one entry per CDR3 protein. The sample consists of roughly 70,000 distinct CDR3 sequences, 4.9% of them appearing once. Source: PBMCs, mostly from graft donor cells, taken 180 days after TCRalphabeta/CD19-depleted stem cell transplant. The source is a boy in the first two years of life who had a stem cell transplant for acute myeloid leukemia, so the T cells may come from the graft donor. The conserved cysteine and the conserved F or W are not part of the CDR3 here. The order of the fields is J gene, V gene, CDR3 protein.

j_call: TRBJ2-7; v_call: TRBV20-1; cdr3_aa: SARGTRDRVFEQY
j_call: TRBJ1-4; v_call: TRBV7-2; cdr3_aa: ASSWKTPTNEKLF
j_call: TRBJ2-7; v_call: TRBV11-2; cdr3_aa: ASKRDPDGEQY
j_call: TRBJ2-5; v_call: TRBV28; cdr3_aa: ASSFFTGKETQY
j_call: TRBJ1-3; v_call: TRBV7-2; cdr3_aa: ASSLAGLSGNTIY
j_call: TRBJ1-6; v_call: TRBV15; cdr3_aa: ATSTGNSPLH
j_call: TRBJ1-6; v_call: TRBV25-1; cdr3_aa: ASNSFNSPLH
j_call: TRBJ1-6; v_call: TRBV4-1; cdr3_aa: ASSQVVRSSYNSPLH
j_call: TRBJ1-6; v_call: TRBV3-1; cdr3_aa: ASSQGAGLH
j_call: TRBJ2-5; v_call: TRBV29-1; cdr3_aa: SVGPGTGQETQY
j_call: TRBJ2-6; v_call: TRBV24-1; cdr3_aa: ATSLSGANVLT
j_call: TRBJ2-5; v_call: TRBV30; cdr3_aa: AWNRHSQETQY
j_call: TRBJ1-1; v_call: TRBV12-3/TRBV12-4; cdr3_aa: ASSLLQGRNTEAF
j_call: TRBJ2-7; v_call: TRBV7-9; cdr3_aa: ASSSPQGVKIYEQY
j_call: TRBJ2-1; v_call: TRBV5-1; cdr3_aa: ASSLRTADNEQF
j_call: TRBJ2-2; v_call: TRBV12-3/TRBV12-4; cdr3_aa: ASRRRQQNTGELF
j_call: TRBJ2-2; v_call: TRBV3-1; cdr3_aa: ASSPSLVSANTGELF